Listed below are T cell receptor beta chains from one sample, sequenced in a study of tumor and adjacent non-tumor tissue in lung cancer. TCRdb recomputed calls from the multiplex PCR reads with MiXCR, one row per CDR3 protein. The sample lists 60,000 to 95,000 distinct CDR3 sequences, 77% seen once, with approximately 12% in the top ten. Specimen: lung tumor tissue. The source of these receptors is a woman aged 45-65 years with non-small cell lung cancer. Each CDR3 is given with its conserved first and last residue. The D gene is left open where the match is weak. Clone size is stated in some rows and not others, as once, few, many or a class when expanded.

TGTGCCAGCAGTTTAACACCCTATCCGGGGGAGGGAGAGACCCAGTACTTC,CASSLTPYPGEGETQYF,many,TRBJ2-5,TRBD2,TRBV28
TGTGCCAGCAGCCAGGACGGACTAGAAGGATCAGATATGCAGTATTTT,CASSQDGLEGSDMQYF,.,TRBJ2-3,TRBD2,TRBV4-2
TGTGCCAGCAGTTTCCAAGTGGGATCTGAAACTTTCTTT,CASSFQVGSETFF,.,TRBJ1-1,.,TRBV28
TGTGCCAGCAGCCGGACAGGTAACTCCGGGGAGCTGTTTTTT,CASSRTGNSGELFF,.,TRBJ2-2,TRBD1,TRBV5-1
TGTGTCAGTAGGGACGGGTACACTGAAGCTTTCTTT,CVSRDGYTEAFF,once,TRBJ1-1,.,TRBV6-5
TGTGCCAGCAGTTGGAGAGTGGAAGTTGGGGAGCTGTTTTTT,CASSWRVEVGELFF,once,TRBJ2-2,.,TRBV11-1
TGCAGTGCTAGAGAGGTACAGGGCGTCTCACCCCTCCACTTT,CSAREVQGVSPLHF,many,TRBJ1-6,.,TRBV20-1
TGTGCCAACAGCCCACAGGGGGCTGTCTCTGGGGCCAACGCCCTGACTTTC,CANSPQGAVSGANALTF,.,TRBJ2-6,TRBD1,TRBV7-8
TGCGCCAGCAGTTCCATGGGACTAGCGGAGGGAAATTACTACAACGAGCAGTTCTTC,CASSSMGLAEGNYYNEQFF,.,TRBJ2-1,TRBD2,TRBV28
TGCGCCAGCGGCTTAAGGGGTGGCACAAATACACAGTATTTT,CASGLRGGTNTQYF,.,TRBJ2-3,.,TRBV5-1
TGTGTCAGCAGCCCACCCGGCGGATCCTACGAGGAGTACTTC,CVSSPPGGSYEEYF,.,TRBJ2-7,.,TRBV7-9
TGTGCCAGCAGTCTTACAGGGGGCATAACTGAAGCTTTCTTT,CASSLTGGITEAFF,many,TRBJ1-1,TRBD1,TRBV7-9
TGTGACAGCAGCTTAGGTCAGAAGGTGGACTATGGCTACACCTTC,CDSSLGQKVDYGYTF,.,TRBJ1-2,.,TRBV11-2
TGTGCCAGCAGCCGGTACAGGGGACGCGAGCAGTACTTC,CASSRYRGREQYF,.,TRBJ2-7,TRBD1,TRBV6-5
TGCAGCGTGGGAGCGGGCATTACATATGACTACACCTTC,CSVGAGITYDYTF,.,TRBJ1-2,.,TRBV29-1
TGTGCCACCCTGCGGACCGACCTCAATGAGCAGTTCTTC,CATLRTDLNEQFF,.,TRBJ2-1,.,TRBV24-1
TGTGCCAGCAACTCCGGGAGACCCCTCGGTAATGAGCAGTTCTTC,CASNSGRPLGNEQFF,many,TRBJ2-1,.,TRBV6-6
TGTGCAAGTCGAGACTCGACCGATTCAGATATGCGGTATTTT,CASRDSTDSDMRYF,.,TRBJ2-3,.,TRBV11-2
TGCGGCGTAACGGACATCTACAAGCAGTACTTC,CGVTDIYKQYF,.,TRBJ2-7,.,TRBV29-1
TGTGCCATCAGCCCGGGGGGTCTAGCCAAAAACATTCAGTACTTC,CAISPGGLAKNIQYF,many,TRBJ2-4,TRBD2,TRBV10-3
TGTGCCAACAGCCCCTCATTTGGAAACACCATATATTTT,CANSPSFGNTIYF,.,TRBJ1-3,.,TRBV12-3/TRBV12-4
TGCAGCGTTGACAGGGGGAGGACCACGGAGCTGTTTTTT,CSVDRGRTTELFF,.,TRBJ2-2,.,TRBV29-1
TGTGCCAGCAGCTCGCAGATGGATTCACTCCTCCACTTT,CASSSQMDSLLHF,.,TRBJ1-6,.,TRBV5-6
TGTGCCAGCAGCCAAGAGGGAACTAGCGGGAAAAGCGGGGACCTGTTTTTT,CASSQEGTSGKSGDLFF,.,TRBJ2-2,TRBD2,TRBV4-2